The 19 T cell receptor beta chains given below trace back to one sample, sequenced in a study of T cells in tuberculosis. Libraries were prepared by immunoSEQ multiplex PCR; TCRdb keeps only in-frame clonotypes and omits some of them. The sample consists of some 41,000 clones, about 94% of them appearing once. Sequences were obtained from PBMCs. These receptors were taken from a donor between 10 and 29 years old with latent tuberculosis or without tuberculosis infection. Some clones in this sample may be carry-over from other donors' samples.

The chain joins TRBV4-3 to TRBJ1-1; no clear D gene. The CDR3 is made up of 15 amino acids. From germline, CDR1 is LGHNA and CDR2 YSLEER. V dropped 0 bases and J dropped 1 base, with 9 bases sitting between them. CDR3 sequence reads: CASSQETTGNTEAFF. CDR3 in DNA: TGCGCCAGCAGCCAAGAAACAACGGGGAACACTGAAGCTTTCTTT.

The chain uses TRBV5-4 and TRBJ2-5; maybe TRBD2 (7 bases). This CDR3 has 14 amino acids. Deletions cut 8 bases from V and 5 bases from J, with 19 bases between. The germline gives CDR1 SGHNT, CDR2 YYREEE (reference sequence). The CDR3 DNA reads as TGTGCCAGTAGCATCGCGGGGGCGGGGGAGACCCAGTACTTC. Residues: CASSIAGAGETQYF.

This clone has only a few counts. The CDR3 coding sequence is TGTGCCAGTAGCGTAGGACAGGACTACGAGCAGTACGTC. Protein: CASSVGQDYEQYV. This chain connects TRBV19 to TRBJ2-7; 7 bases map to TRBD1. The V segment lost 6 bases and the J segment 3 bases; nucleotides outside the gene matches: 5. Germline CDR1 LNHDA, CDR2 SQIVND (reference sequence). This CDR3 region has 13 residues.

The rearrangement joins TRBV5-6 to TRBJ2-1, with 9 bases lining up with TRBD2. V dropped 2 bases and J dropped 8; count of bases not matched to a gene: 5. CDR3 length: 14 residues. Germline V gene data show CDR1 as SGHDT and CDR2 as YYEEEE. CDR3 region: CASSLAGGQYEQFF. CDR3 coding DNA: TGTGCCAGCAGCTTAGCGGGGGGCCAGTATGAGCAGTTCTTC.

This clone appeared a single time. Written as DNA, the CDR3 is TGTGCCAGCAGTTTATCGTCGGGGGGCACCGAGCAGTACTTC. Translated, it gives CASSLSSGGTEQYF. The genes are TRBV27 and TRBJ2-7, with D tentatively TRBD2 (7 bases). The CDR3 has 14 amino acids. Per the germline V gene, CDR1 is MNHEY and CDR2 is SMNVEV (reference sequence). V lost 0 bases, J lost 6 bases, and 12 bases lay in between.

J is TRBJ2-7 and V is TRBV29-1; 8 nucleotides align to TRBD1. J lost 0 bases, V lost 5 bases, and 3 bases had no gene match. The length of the CDR3 is 13 residues. CDR1 and CDR2 (germline): SQVTM, ANQGSEA. The DNA of the CDR3 is TGCAGCGTTCGCGACAGGGGCTCCTACGAGCAGTACTTC. Translation: CSVRDRGSYEQYF.

V is TRBV19 and J is TRBJ2-1; D perhaps matches TRBD1 (5 bases). The CDR3 consists of 15 residues. Germline CDR1 LNHDA, CDR2 SQIVND (reference sequence). Trimming pared 2 bases from V and 2 bases from J, leaving 10 bases between. CDR3 protein: CASSIQGYAYNEQFF. DNA for the CDR3: TGTGCCAGTAGTATACAGGGCTATGCCTACAATGAGCAGTTCTTC.

The chain carries TRBV6-5 and TRBJ1-2; 8 positions match TRBD1. Germline V lookup: CDR1 MNHEY, CDR2 SVGAGI. This CDR3 spans 15 amino acids. V trimming: 5 bases; J trimming: 6 bases; junction bases outside the gene matches: 11. The CDR3 protein is CASSIFQGAGDGYTF. The CDR3 DNA follows: TGTGCCAGCAGTATCTTCCAGGGGGCGGGGGATGGCTACACCTTC.

This rearrangement joins TRBV5-1 to TRBJ1-1; D gene uncertain. V was clipped by 5 bases and J by 5 bases, with 13 bases between them. The CDR3 length is 13 residues. Germline CDR1 is SGHRS and CDR2 is YFSETQ. CDR3 amino acids: CASRTETGTEAFF. For the CDR3, the DNA is TGCGCCAGCAGAACGGAAACGGGGACTGAAGCTTTCTTT.

The chain is built from TRBV13 and TRBJ1-1; 9 bases map to TRBD1. Per germline, CDR1 PRHDT and CDR2 FYEKMQ (reference sequence). CDR3 length: 13 amino acids. The J segment lost 5 bases and the V segment lost 5 bases, leaving 3 bases of the junction unmatched. CDR3 sequence: CASSLDRGTEAFF. The CDR3 DNA reads as TGTGCCAGCAGCCTGGACAGGGGTACTGAAGCTTTCTTT.

V is TRBV6-5 and J is TRBJ2-4; 9 nucleotides match TRBD1. V lost 6 bases and J lost 5; bases outside the gene matches: 8. CDR3 length equals 15 residues. Germline CDR1 and CDR2: MNHEY and SVGAGI. Here the CDR3 reads CASRRGQGHENIQYF. The CDR3 bases are TGTGCCAGCAGACGGGGACAGGGCCATGAAAACATTCAGTACTTC.

This chain joins TRBV19 and TRBJ1-5; D call uncertain. CDR1 is LNHDA, CDR2 SQIVND, per germline (reference sequence). This CDR3 is built from 16 residues. V gave up 2 bases and J gave up 1 base, with 12 bases separating them. The CDR3, as DNA: TGTGCCAGTAGTATATCCCTACTACGGAGCAATCAGCCCCAGCATTTT. Translated, it gives CASSISLLRSNQPQHF.

This clone was detected only once. V is TRBV11-3 and J is TRBJ2-1, with 8 bases lining up with TRBD2. The CDR3 is 16 residues long. Germline V lookup: CDR1 SGHNT, CDR2 YENEEA. V trimming: 0 bases; J trimming: 5 bases; junction bases outside the gene matches: 6. The CDR3 spells CASSLDGRGGDNEQFF. In nucleotides, the CDR3 is TGTGCCAGCAGCTTAGATGGCCGGGGGGGGGACAATGAGCAGTTCTTC.

The CDR3 DNA reads as TGTGCTAGTGGTTTGGTACGGGGGGATGGCTACACCTTC. Translated: CASGLVRGDGYTF. The gene calls are TRBV12-5 and TRBJ1-2, with a weak D call TRBD1 (5 bases). V was clipped by 0 bases and J by 6 bases, with 8 bases between them. Germline lookup yields CDR1 LGHNT and CDR2 FRNRAP. CDR3 length: 13 residues.

This chain uses TRBV4-2 with TRBJ1-5, with 10 bases that match TRBD1. The CDR3 is made up of 14 amino acids. Germline lookup yields CDR1 LGHNA and CDR2 YNFKEQ. J lost 6 bases, V lost 4 bases, and 3 bases had no gene match. This chain's CDR3 is CASSLGTGVQPQHF. The CDR3 region has the DNA TGTGCCAGCAGCCTTGGGACAGGGGTTCAGCCCCAGCATTTT.

The chain links TRBV10-1 to TRBJ2-7; TRBD1 agrees at 8 bases. The length of the CDR3 is 17 residues. CDR1 is WNHNN, CDR2 SYGVQD, per germline (reference sequence). The J segment lost 1 base and the V segment lost 3 bases, leaving 11 bases of the junction unmatched. The CDR3 DNA reads TGCGCCAGCAGTGAACCGCCGGGACAGGTCTCATCCTACGAGCAGTACTTC. Protein: CASSEPPGQVSSYEQYF.

This clone was picked up one time. The rearrangement joins TRBV19 to TRBJ1-2, with D unresolved. This CDR3 region has 12 residues. Germline values: CDR1 LNHDA, CDR2 SQIVND (reference sequence). The germline V and J ends were trimmed by 7 bases and 3 bases, with 9 bases remaining between them. CDR3 nucleotides: TGTGCCAGTACTGACAAGTACTATGGCTACACCTTC. It translates to CASTDKYYGYTF. Complete variable domain (other parts from reference TRBV19 and TRBJ1-2): DGGITQSPKYLFRKEGQNVTLSCEQNLNHDAMYWYRQDPGQGLRLIYYSQIVNDFQKGDIAEGYSVSREKKESFPLTVTSAQKNPTAFYLCASTDKYYGYTFGSGTRLTVV.

V gene TRBV30 combines with J gene TRBJ1-2, with D maybe TRBD1 (6 bases). Trimming took off 3 bases at V and 6 bases at J, with 11 bases between the two ends. Germline V gives CDR1 GTSNPN, CDR2 SVGIG (reference sequence). This CDR3 is built from 12 residues. CDR3: CAWSPGADGYTF. In nucleotides, the CDR3 is TGTGCCTGGAGCCCAGGGGCCGATGGCTACACCTTC.

This clone was observed a single time. This chain connects TRBV7-2 to TRBJ1-2; D possibly corresponds to TRBD1 (6 bases). The germline V and J ends were trimmed by 2 bases and 4 bases, with 8 bases remaining between them. The CDR3 runs 13 residues. The V gene's germline CDR1 is SGHTA and CDR2 FQGNSA. The CDR3 DNA reads TGTGCCAGCAGCTTACAGGGGTCCTATGGCTACACCTTC. It codes for CASSLQGSYGYTF.